The following is a T cell receptor (beta chain) sequence with its context. Its antigen remains undetermined. Per-nucleotide qualities are absent, and no much larger clonotype sits a single base away. Germline trimming amounts to 5 bases on V and 3 bases on J, with 6 as the count of junction bases outside the gene matches. Inclusive of the bounding cysteine and phenylalanine, the CDR3 is 14 residues long. Kept here is only the CDR3 DNA, which spans 42 bases and is read in frame from base 1. CDR1 and CDR2 are drawn from the germline V gene (reference sequence): MNHEY, SMNVEV. TCRbeta CDR3 regions were amplified from genomic DNA using the immunoSEQ Assay, a bias-controlled multiplex PCR. Turning to the authors' computational methods: The number of nucleated cells in each sample was estimated by amplification of reference gene primers within the assay. Sequence reads were collapsed and filtered to measure the absolute abundance of every unique TCRbeta CDR3 rearrangement. For each sample, productive Simpson clonality was calculated by taking the square root of Simpson's diversity index across productive rearrangements. What TCRdb holds here is the immuneACCESS table cut down to in-frame rearrangements. Part of the clones is not present; checked against another copy, under half of the missing clones reflect an unresolved V gene, and the others are unexplained. V and J calls and clone size are as listed in that table; D and trimming were resolved from the DNA. In this sample the table shows about 260,000 clones, 86% of which occur a single time. Clones ranked in the top ten supply approximately 2.1% of the sample.

The sample is drawn from a study of blood T cell repertoires in COVID-19 (dated by TCRdb to between 2020 and 2021). Notes on the research overall: Samples covering the acute and convalescent phases of COVID-19 were provided by collaborators in the United States, Italy and Spain. The material from the prospective study consisted of cDNA or gDNA derived from T cells, B-cell-depleted T cells, or PBMCs. Deeply sampled blood TCRbeta repertoires from subjects exposed to, actively infected with, or recovered from COVID-19 were included in the dataset. A freely available public database, intended as a resource for researchers studying the immune response to SARS-CoV-2, is where the repertoires were released. The samples were drawn from two sources: the first 160 participants of the ongoing ImmuneRACE study, and fewer than 1,500 subjects contributed by 6 global collaborators. The sample metadata nearly always contained a de-identified subject ID, COVID-19 status, age in years and sex. Where HLA class I and class II types were available, the types were taken from metadata supplied by the sample provider, not from assay-based typing.

Participants in the prospective study were aged about 18 to 95 years, lived in under 30 United States geographic areas, and enrolled through a virtual design. To assign participants to cohorts, the prospective study relied on clinical history that participants themselves reported in a screening survey and a study questionnaire. Recovered participants in ImmuneRACE Cohort 3 were defined by two consecutive negative NP/OP PCR tests, clearance by a healthcare professional, or resolution of symptoms. In the prospective study, mobile phlebotomists collected whole blood, serum and a nasopharyngeal or oropharyngeal swab from each participant. Over a roughly 2-month period, participants in the prospective study had the option of providing additional blood draws and questionnaires. Prospective study blood samples were shipped either frozen or at room temperature before DNA extraction. Study-level results and caveats: How much clinical and demographic metadata was included differed by source and by participant, and the metadata was provided uncurated.

This sequence originates from a woman between 50 and 59 years old who had recovered from COVID-19. Sequencing was carried out using PBMCs or T cells enriched from blood (not recorded which). The V and J genes are TRBV27 and TRBJ2-7; 8 central nucleotides agree with TRBD2. The DNA is as follows: TGTGCCAGCAGTGTAACTAGCGGAAGCTACGAGCAGTACTTC. It specifies CASSVTSGSYEQYF.